This T cell receptor (beta chain) stems from a study of immune evolution from preneoplasia to lung adenocarcinoma. Libraries were prepared by immunoSEQ multiplex PCR; TCRdb keeps only in-frame clonotypes and omits some of them. The sample contains more than 4,000 clones, around 77% of which appear only once. H&E slides confirmed each diagnosis, reviewed by two pathologists independently. This clone was found once. Its specificity is not known. Overall study findings and caveats: Later-stage lesions seemingly showed higher T cell density and diversity than normal lung.

The sample comprised FFPE adjacent normal lung tissue. The sequence was obtained from a person in their sixties or seventies with lung adenocarcinoma.

CDR3 bases: TGCAGCGTTGAAAAGACTAGGACCACAGATACGCAGTATTTT. The encoded protein is CSVEKTRTTDTQYF. The J gene is TRBJ2-3, the V gene TRBV29-1, with a weak D call TRBD2 (6 bases). The CDR3 length is 14 residues. V lost 2 bases and J lost 2, with 11 bases in between. Germline CDR1 is SQVTM and CDR2 is ANQGSEA.